Listed below are T cell receptor beta chains from one sample, sequenced in a study of T-cell memory formation after mild COVID-19. Using its own MiXCR run on the 5' RACE reads, TCRdb lists one record per CDR3 protein. This repertoire shows about 390,000 distinct CDR3 sequences, approximately 16% found once; its top ten account for about 22%. The sequenced material came from PBMCs or a T cell subset sorted from them (not recorded which). The receptor source for this set is a man aged 18 to 35 who had mild COVID-19 (a few samples of this study predate the infection). Cell type and time point are not known. Each CDR3 is given with its conserved first and last residue. The order of the fields is clone size, D gene, V gene, J gene, CDR3 DNA, CDR3 protein. A D gene is named only where the DNA matches it firmly. A row's size may be missing; if present it is once, few, many or a size class.

size: -; D: -; V: TRBV10-3; J: TRBJ2-5; DNA: TGTGCCATCAGCGCAGGGGATAAGCAGACCCAGTACTTC; CDR3: CAISAGDKQTQYF
size: -; D: -; V: TRBV29-1; J: TRBJ2-5; DNA: TGCAGCGTTAGGGTACAGGGTGGTCGAGAGACCCAGTACTTC; CDR3: CSVRVQGGRETQYF
size: -; D: -; V: TRBV3-1; J: TRBJ2-3; DNA: TGTGCCAGCAGCCACCAGGCCCCCTTAGGCACAGATACGCAGTATTTT; CDR3: CASSHQAPLGTDTQYF
size: few; D: -; V: TRBV7-3; J: TRBJ2-2; DNA: TGTGCCAGCAGCGTGGGTCAGGGAAGCACCGGGGAGCTGTTTTTT; CDR3: CASSVGQGSTGELFF
size: few; D: TRBD1; V: TRBV7-8; J: TRBJ1-4; DNA: TGTGCCAGCAGCCTGGCTCGGGCAGGGGGAAAACTGTTTTTT; CDR3: CASSLARAGGKLFF
size: -; D: TRBD1; V: TRBV10-2; J: TRBJ1-1; DNA: TGCGCCAGCAGTGAGGGCGGCAGGGGGCCGGGCACTGAAGCTTTCTTT; CDR3: CASSEGGRGPGTEAFF
size: many; D: TRBD1; V: TRBV28; J: TRBJ2-3; DNA: TGTGCCAGCAGTTTGCAGGGGGCGAGGGCCACAGATACGCAGTATTTT; CDR3: CASSLQGARATDTQYF
size: few; D: TRBD1; V: TRBV7-2; J: TRBJ2-1; DNA: TGTGCCAGCAGCTTATCGAGGACAGGGGGCAGGTACAATGAGCAGTTCTTC; CDR3: CASSLSRTGGRYNEQFF
size: few; D: -; V: TRBV12-3/TRBV12-4; J: TRBJ1-6; DNA: TGTGCCAGCTTGAGGTACCCGAGCTCCTATAATTCACCCCTCCACTTT; CDR3: CASLRYPSSYNSPLHF
size: many; D: -; V: TRBV7-2; J: TRBJ2-1; DNA: TGTGCCAGCAGCTTAAGGTCGGTCTCCTACAATGAGCAGTTCTTC; CDR3: CASSLRSVSYNEQFF
size: -; D: -; V: TRBV7-2; J: TRBJ2-5; DNA: TGTGCCAGCAGCTTGTCGGCGTACCGGGAGACCCAGTACTTC; CDR3: CASSLSAYRETQYF
size: many; D: TRBD2; V: TRBV7-8; J: TRBJ2-7; DNA: TGTGCCAGCAGCAGTAGCGGGGGGCTCTACGAGCAGTACTTC; CDR3: CASSSSGGLYEQYF
size: -; D: TRBD2; V: TRBV7-8; J: TRBJ2-1; DNA: TGTGCCAGCAGCACCAGGACTAGCGGGGGGGTTGAGCAGTTCTTC; CDR3: CASSTRTSGGVEQFF